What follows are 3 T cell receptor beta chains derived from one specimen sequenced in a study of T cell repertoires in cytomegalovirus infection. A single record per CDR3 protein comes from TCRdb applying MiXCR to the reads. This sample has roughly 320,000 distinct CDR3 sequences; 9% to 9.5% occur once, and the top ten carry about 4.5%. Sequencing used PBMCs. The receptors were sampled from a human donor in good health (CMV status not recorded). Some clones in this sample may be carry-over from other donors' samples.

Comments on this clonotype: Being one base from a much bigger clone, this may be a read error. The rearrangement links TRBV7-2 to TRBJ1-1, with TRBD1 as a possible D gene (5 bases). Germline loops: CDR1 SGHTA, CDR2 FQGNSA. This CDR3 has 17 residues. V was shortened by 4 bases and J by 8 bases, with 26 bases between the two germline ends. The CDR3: CASSSAHGGTGVKEAFF. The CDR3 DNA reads TGTGCCAGCAGCTCGGCTCATGGCGGGACGGGGGTCAAGGAAGCTTTCTTT.

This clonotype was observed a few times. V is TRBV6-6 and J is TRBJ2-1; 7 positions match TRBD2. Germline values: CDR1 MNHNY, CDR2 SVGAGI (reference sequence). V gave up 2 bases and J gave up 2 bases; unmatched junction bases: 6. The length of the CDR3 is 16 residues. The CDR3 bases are TGTGCCAGCAGTTACGTGGCGGGAGTGGCCTACAATGAGCAGTTCTTC. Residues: CASSYVAGVAYNEQFF.

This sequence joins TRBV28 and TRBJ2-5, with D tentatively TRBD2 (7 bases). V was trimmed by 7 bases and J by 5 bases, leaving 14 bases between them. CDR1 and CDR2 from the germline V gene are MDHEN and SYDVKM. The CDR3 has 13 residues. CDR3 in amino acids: CASKGGGGETQYF. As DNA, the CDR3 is TGTGCCAGCAAAGGGGGGGGTGGGGAGACCCAGTACTTC.